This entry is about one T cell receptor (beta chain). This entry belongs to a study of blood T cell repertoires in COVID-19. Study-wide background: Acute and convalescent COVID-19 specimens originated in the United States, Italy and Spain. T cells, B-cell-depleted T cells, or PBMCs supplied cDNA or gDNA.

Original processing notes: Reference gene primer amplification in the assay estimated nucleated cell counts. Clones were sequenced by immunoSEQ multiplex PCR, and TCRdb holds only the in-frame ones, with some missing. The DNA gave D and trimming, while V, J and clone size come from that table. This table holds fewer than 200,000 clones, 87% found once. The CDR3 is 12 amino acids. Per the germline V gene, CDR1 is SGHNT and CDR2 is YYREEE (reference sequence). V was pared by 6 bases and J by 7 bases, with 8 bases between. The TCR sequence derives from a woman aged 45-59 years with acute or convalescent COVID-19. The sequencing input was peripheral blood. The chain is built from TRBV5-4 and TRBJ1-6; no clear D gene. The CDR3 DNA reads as TGTGCCAGCAACAAGGAGAATTCACCCCTCCACTTT. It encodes CASNKENSPLHF. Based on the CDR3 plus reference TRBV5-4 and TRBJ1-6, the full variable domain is ETGVTQSPTHLIKTRGQQVTLRCSSQSGHNTVSWYQQALGQGPQFIFQYYREEENGRGNFPPRFSGLQFPNYSSELNVNALELDDSALYLCASNKENSPLHFGNGTRLTVT.